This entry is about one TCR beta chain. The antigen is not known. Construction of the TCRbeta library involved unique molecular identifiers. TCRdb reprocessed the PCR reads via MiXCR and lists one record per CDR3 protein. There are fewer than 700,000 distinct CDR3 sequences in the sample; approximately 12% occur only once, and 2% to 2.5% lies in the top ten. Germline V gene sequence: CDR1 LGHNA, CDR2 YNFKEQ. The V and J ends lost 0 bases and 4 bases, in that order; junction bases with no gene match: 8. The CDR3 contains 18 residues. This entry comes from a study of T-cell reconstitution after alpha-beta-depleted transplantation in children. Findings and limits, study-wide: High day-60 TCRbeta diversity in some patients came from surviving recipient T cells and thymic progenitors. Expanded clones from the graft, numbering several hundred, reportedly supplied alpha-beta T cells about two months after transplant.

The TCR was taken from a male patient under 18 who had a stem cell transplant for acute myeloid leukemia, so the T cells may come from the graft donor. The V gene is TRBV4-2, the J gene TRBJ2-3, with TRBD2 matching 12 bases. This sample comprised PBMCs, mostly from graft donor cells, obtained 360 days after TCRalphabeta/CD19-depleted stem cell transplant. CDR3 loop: CASSQDPTSGSPADTQYF. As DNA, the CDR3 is TGTGCCAGCAGCCAAGATCCGACTAGCGGGAGCCCCGCAGATACGCAGTATTTT.